The source of this T cell receptor beta chain is a study of beta chain features in type 1 diabetes. The isolated RNA, all of it, was reverse transcribed, so expressed TCRB transcripts were what got sequenced. Measured with immunoSEQ multiplex PCR; TCRdb has only the in-frame clones, and not every one. Of roughly 500,000 clones listed, about 10% are singletons. Study observations and caveats: An over-representation of cells with high TCR expression could result from cDNA sequencing. VDJ junctions in type 1 diabetes patients carried more deletions and fewer insertions. All four CD4+ subsets from Type 1 diabetes patients carried moderately but significantly shorter TCRB CDR3s.

V was trimmed by 3 bases and J by 0 bases, leaving 10 bases between them. Per the germline V gene, CDR1 is KGHSH and CDR2 is LQKENI. The CDR3 runs to 15 residues. The collection from each donor was one heparinised blood draw averaging roughly 100 mL. In the case of this clone: Its antigen is as yet unknown. Within the sample, other DNA sequences also encode this same CDR3.

Material for sequencing was naive CD4+ T cells from blood. The chain combines TRBV18 with TRBJ2-3; tentative D call: TRBD1 (6 bases). This clonotype originated in a woman in her late teens or twenties in good health. The CDR3 here is CASSPNRESTDTQYF. The DNA of the CDR3 is TGTGCCAGCTCACCGAACAGGGAGAGCACAGATACGCAGTATTTT.